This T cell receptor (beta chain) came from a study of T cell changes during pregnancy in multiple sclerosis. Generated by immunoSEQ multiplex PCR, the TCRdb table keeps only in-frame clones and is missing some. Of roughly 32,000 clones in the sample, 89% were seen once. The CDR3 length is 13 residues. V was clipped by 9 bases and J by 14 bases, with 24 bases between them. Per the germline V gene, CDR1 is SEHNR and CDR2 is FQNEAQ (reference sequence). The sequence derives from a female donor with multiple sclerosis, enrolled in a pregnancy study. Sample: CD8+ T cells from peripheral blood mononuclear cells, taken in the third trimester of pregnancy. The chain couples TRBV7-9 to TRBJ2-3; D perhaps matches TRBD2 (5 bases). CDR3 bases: TGTGCCAGTGTACAAGCCCCGGGATTTAGCTTGTATTTT. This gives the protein CASVQAPGFSLYF.